This TCR beta chain was captured in a study of regulatory T cells in long-lasting Graves disease. Construction of TCR beta libraries relied on iRepertoire HTBI primers and on Arm-PCR targeting CDR3 regions. One entry per CDR3 protein, called by TCRdb with MiXCR from the multiplex PCR reads. The sample consists of fewer than 550,000 distinct CDR3 sequences, around 15% of them appearing once. The sample's time point: newly diagnosed GD, antithyroid drugs for less than 3 months. PBMCs provided the RNA from which the TCR library was made. The CDR3 runs to 14 residues. V shed 6 bases and J 2 bases; nucleotides not matched to a gene: 6. Germline CDR1 is KGHSH and CDR2 is LQKENI. The sample holds many counts of this clonotype. The same data also went into a second study, on T cells in Graves' hyperthyroidism and ophthalmopathy.

The J gene is TRBJ2-7, the V gene TRBV18, with 8 bases that match TRBD1. Sequenced here: peripheral blood mononuclear cells (PBMCs), sampled at new diagnosis, from a patient treated with antithyroid drugs. The receptor was isolated from a woman aged 18-35 years with Graves disease. The CDR3 loop reads CASSPRGQAYEQYF. The CDR3, as DNA: TGTGCCAGCTCCCCCAGGGGGCAAGCCTACGAGCAGTACTTC.